The present entry profiles one T cell receptor (beta chain) with its context. V was pared by 4 bases and J by 0 bases, with 14 bases between. Germline values: CDR1 SGHVS, CDR2 FQNEAQ. CDR3 length: 16 residues. The source of the sample is a study of blood T cell repertoires in COVID-19. Assay: immunoSEQ multiplex PCR; the TCRdb copy retains only in-frame clones and omits some. In the table there are roughly 120,000 clones, more than 75% of which are singletons. This chain connects TRBV7-8 to TRBJ2-3; D is unclear. The sample consisted of peripheral blood. The origin of this receptor is a man between 65 and 85 years old with acute or convalescent COVID-19. CDR3 nucleotides: TGTGCCAGCAGCTCCAACATACAGCACAGCACAGATACGCAGTATTTT. Protein: CASSSNIQHSTDTQYF.